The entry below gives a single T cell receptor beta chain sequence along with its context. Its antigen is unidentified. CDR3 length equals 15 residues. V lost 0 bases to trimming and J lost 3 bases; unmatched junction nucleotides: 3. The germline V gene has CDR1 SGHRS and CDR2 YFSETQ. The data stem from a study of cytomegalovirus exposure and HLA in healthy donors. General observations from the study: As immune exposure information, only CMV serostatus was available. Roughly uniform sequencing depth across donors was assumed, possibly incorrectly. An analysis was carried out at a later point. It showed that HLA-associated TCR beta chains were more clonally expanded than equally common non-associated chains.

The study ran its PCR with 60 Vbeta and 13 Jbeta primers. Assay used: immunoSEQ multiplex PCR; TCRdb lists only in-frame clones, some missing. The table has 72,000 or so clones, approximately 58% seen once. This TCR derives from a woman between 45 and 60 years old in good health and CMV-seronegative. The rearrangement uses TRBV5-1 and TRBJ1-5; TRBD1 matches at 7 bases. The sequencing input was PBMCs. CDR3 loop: CASSLGDSNNQPQHF. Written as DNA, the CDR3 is TGCGCCAGCAGCTTGGGGGACAGCAACAATCAGCCCCAGCATTTT. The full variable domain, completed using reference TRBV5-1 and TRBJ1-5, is KAGVTQTPRYLIKTRGQQVTLSCSPISGHRSVSWYQQTPGQGLQFLFEYFSETQRNKGNFPGRFSGRQFSNSRSEMNVSTLELGDSALYLCASSLGDSNNQPQHFGDGTRLSIL.